The T cell receptor (beta chain) described here comes from a study of T cells in Graves' hyperthyroidism and ophthalmopathy. This clonotype was seen ten or more times. It was RNA transcripts that yielded the amplified TCR beta CDR3 regions. An initial round of RT-PCR targeting the TCR CDR3 relied on the HTBI primer set. TCRdb itself ran the multiplex PCR reads through MiXCR, one entry per CDR3 protein. The data hold approximately 350,000 distinct CDR3 sequences, with 13% to 15% observed a single time. The study included ophthalmopathy patients with Clinical Activity Score at least 3, NOSPECS grade at least 4 and duration under 3 months. Not enrolled were patients with uncontrolled infection, other autoimmune disease, pregnancy or lactation. Diagnoses were established using clinical symptoms, serum thyroxine and TRAb, thyroid ultrasound and orbital computed tomography. The J segment lost 2 bases and the V segment lost 5 bases, leaving 6 bases of the junction unmatched. CDR1 GTSNPN and CDR2 SVGIG come from the germline V gene (reference sequence). The CDR3 is 15 residues long.

The sequencing input was blood. The chain recombines TRBV30 with TRBJ2-7, with TRBD2 matching 13 bases. The sequence was obtained from a woman aged 55-70 years with Graves' ophthalmopathy. CDR3 nucleotide sequence: TGTGCCTGGGGACCTGGACTAGCGGGAGCCTACGAGCAGTACTTC. This encodes CAWGPGLAGAYEQYF.